Shown below are 8 T cell receptor beta chains from a single sample sequenced in a study of shared clonotypes between healthy human individuals. This table comes from immunoSEQ multiplex PCR, and its TCRdb copy is limited to in-frame clones, with some not included. The sample lists some 2.1 million clones, roughly 95% occurring once. Source material: naive CD4+ T cells sorted from blood. Subset: CD45RA+ positively selected. Receptors originate from a man younger than 35 in good health.

This chain uses TRBV9 with TRBJ2-1, with 7 nucleotides matching TRBD2. This CDR3 is built from 15 residues. The junction had 10 bases not matched to a gene; V was cut back by 6 bases and J by 4 bases. Germline V gives CDR1 SGDLS, CDR2 YYNGEE. CDR3 DNA: TGTGCCAGCAACCCCTTGGGGGGGGAGTACAATGAGCAGTTCTTC. Translating gives CASNPLGGEYNEQFF.

CDR3: CASSPTRDRVSYEQYF. The CDR3 DNA reads as TGTGCCAGCAGCCCAACTAGGGACAGGGTTAGCTACGAGCAGTACTTC. The chain is built from TRBV5-4 and TRBJ2-7; 9 bases align to TRBD1. The CDR3 covers 16 residues. Germline V gene lookup returns CDR1 SGHNT and CDR2 YYREEE (reference sequence). With V trimmed by 4 bases and J by 3 bases, 11 bases remained unmatched.

This clone was counted once. The chain recombines TRBV21-1 with TRBJ2-5; TRBD1, the D gene given by the table, was not confirmed from the DNA. TRBV21-1 is described as a pseudogene. CDR3 length equals 15 residues. This CDR3 is CASRKGLTAQETQYF. The CDR3 DNA reads TGTGCCAGCAGAAAAGGGTTGACAGCTCAAGAGACCCAGTACTTC.

The chain has TRBV27 and TRBJ2-4; possible D gene TRBD2, 5 bases. There are 13 residues in the CDR3. Trimming cost V 6 bases and J 6 bases, with 12 bases left between them. Germline loops: CDR1 MNHEY, CDR2 SMNVEV (reference sequence). The CDR3 loop is CASSIAGLNIQYF. As DNA, the CDR3 is TGTGCCAGCAGCATTGCGGGTTTAAACATTCAGTACTTC.

The chain links TRBV2 to TRBJ2-7; 9 bases map to TRBD1. Trimming took 4 bases from V and 2 from J; bases not matched to a gene: 3. CDR1 is SNHLY and CDR2 is FYNNEI in the germline V gene. The CDR3 loop spans 14 amino acids. The CDR3 here is CASSGQGGTYEQYF. The CDR3 region has the DNA TGTGCCAGCAGTGGACAGGGGGGCACCTACGAGCAGTACTTC. The variable domain in full, completed from reference TRBV2 and TRBJ2-7, reads EPEVTQTPSHQVTQMGQEVILRCVPISNHLYFYWYRQILGQKVEFLVSFYNNEISEKSEIFDDQFSVERPDGSNFTLKIRSTKLEDSAMYFCASSGQGGTYEQYFGPGTRLTVT.

This rearrangement joins TRBV30 to TRBJ2-1; D is uncertain. CDR3 length equals 13 residues. The germline V gene has CDR1 GTSNPN and CDR2 SVGIG (reference sequence). Trimming left V 5 bases short and J 5 bases short, with 13 bases between. CDR3: CAWAQTTNNEQFF. In DNA, the CDR3 is TGTGCCTGGGCCCAGACCACCAACAATGAGCAGTTCTTC.

The chain links TRBV11-2 to TRBJ2-3; D is perhaps TRBD1 (5 bases). Germline loops: CDR1 SGHAT, CDR2 FQNNGV. V gave up 4 bases and J gave up 2 bases, with 10 bases separating them. CDR3 length: 14 amino acids. CDR3 sequence reads: CASSSRTYTDTQYF. The CDR3 DNA reads TGTGCCAGCAGCTCTCGGACATACACAGATACGCAGTATTTT. The entire variable domain, with the rest obtained from reference TRBV11-2 and TRBJ2-3, is as follows: EAGVAQSPRYKIIEKRQSVAFWCNPISGHATLYWYQQILGQGPKLLIQFQNNGVVDDSQLPKDRFSAERLKGVDSTLKIQPAKLEDSAVYLCASSSRTYTDTQYFGPGTRLTVL.

CDR3 region: CASSDLPATNEKLFF. The CDR3 DNA sequence: TGTGCCAGCAGCGACCTCCCTGCAACTAATGAAAAACTGTTTTTT. The rearrangement uses TRBV5-4 and TRBJ1-4; D not certain. Germline V gene lookup returns CDR1 SGHNT and CDR2 YYREEE (reference sequence). Trimming took 4 bases from V and 0 from J, leaving 10 bases between them. The CDR3 spans 15 residues.